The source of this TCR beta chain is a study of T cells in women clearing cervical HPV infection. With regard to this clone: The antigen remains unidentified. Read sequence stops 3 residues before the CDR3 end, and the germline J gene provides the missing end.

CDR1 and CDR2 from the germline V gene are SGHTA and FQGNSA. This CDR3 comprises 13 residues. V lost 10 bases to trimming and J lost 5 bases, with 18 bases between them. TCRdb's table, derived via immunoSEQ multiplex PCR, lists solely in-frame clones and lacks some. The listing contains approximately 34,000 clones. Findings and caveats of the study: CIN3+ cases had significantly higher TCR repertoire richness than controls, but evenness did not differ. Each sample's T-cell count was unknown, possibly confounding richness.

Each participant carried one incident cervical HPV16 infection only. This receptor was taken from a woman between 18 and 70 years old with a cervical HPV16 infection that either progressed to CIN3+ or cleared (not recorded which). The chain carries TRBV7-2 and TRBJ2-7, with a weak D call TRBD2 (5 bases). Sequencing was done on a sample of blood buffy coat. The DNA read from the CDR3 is TGTGCCACCTCCTTTGGGCTCGGGGACGAG. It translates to CATSFGLGDE. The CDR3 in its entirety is CATSFGLGDEQYF.